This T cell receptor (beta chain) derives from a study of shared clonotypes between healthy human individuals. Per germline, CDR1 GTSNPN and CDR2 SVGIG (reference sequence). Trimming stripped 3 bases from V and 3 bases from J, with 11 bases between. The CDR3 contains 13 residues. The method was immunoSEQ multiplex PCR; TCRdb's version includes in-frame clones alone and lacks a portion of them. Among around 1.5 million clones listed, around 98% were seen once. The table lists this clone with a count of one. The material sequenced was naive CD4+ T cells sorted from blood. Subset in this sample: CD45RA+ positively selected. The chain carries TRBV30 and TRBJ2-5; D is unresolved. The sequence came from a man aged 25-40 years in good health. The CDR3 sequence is CAWSRLSEETQYF. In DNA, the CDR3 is TGTGCCTGGAGCCGGCTATCCGAAGAGACCCAGTACTTC.